The 11 T cell receptor beta chains in this list originate from one sample, sequenced in a study of control samples from healthy donors and cancer patients. Assay: immunoSEQ multiplex PCR; the TCRdb copy retains only in-frame clones and omits some. The listing records about 200,000 clones. Sequenced: blood. The receptors originated from a woman aged 25 to 39 in good health.

The chain is built from TRBV3-1 (or the pseudogene TRBV3-2) and TRBJ1-2, with a possible D match to TRBD1 (6 bases). The CDR3 runs to 15 residues. CDR1 and CDR2 (germline): LGHDT, YNNKEL (reference sequence). V was trimmed by 4 bases and J by 7 bases, leaving 19 bases between them. The DNA for the CDR3 is TGTGCCAGCAGCCGGGCTGGGGGGGCCCTAGTTGGCTACACCTTC. This sequence encodes CASSRAGGALVGYTF.

V gene TRBV15 combines with J gene TRBJ2-5, with 8 positions matching TRBD2. The CDR3 has 15 residues. J was trimmed by 4 bases and V by 1 base; bases with no gene match: 5. From germline, CDR1 is LNHNV and CDR2 YYDKDF (reference sequence). The CDR3: CATSRAGGTSETQYF. Here the CDR3 DNA reads TGTGCCACCAGCAGAGCGGGAGGGACTTCAGAGACCCAGTACTTC.

V is TRBV11-2 and J is TRBJ2-5, with TRBD1 matching 10 bases. This CDR3 contains 15 residues. Germline loops: CDR1 SGHAT, CDR2 FQNNGV. V dropped 4 bases and J dropped 4; count of bases not matched to a gene: 6. The CDR3 coding sequence is TGTGCCAGCAGCTGGGGACAGGGGAGTATAGAGACCCAGTACTTC. Translating gives CASSWGQGSIETQYF.

This chain links TRBV27 with TRBJ2-7; D uncertain. The germline gives CDR1 MNHEY, CDR2 SMNVEV (reference sequence). V dropped 8 bases and J dropped 4 bases, with 12 bases sitting between them. This CDR3 contains 12 residues. CDR3 coding DNA: TGTGCCAGCCCCGCTTTGAGGTACGAGCAGTACTTC. Amino acids: CASPALRYEQYF.

The chain employs TRBV5-1 and TRBJ2-5; tentatively, D is TRBD1 or TRBD2 (8 bases each). This CDR3 has 18 amino acids. Germline assignment: CDR1 SGHRS and CDR2 YFSETQ. Trimming took off 3 bases at V and 5 bases at J, with 26 bases between the two ends. CDR3 nucleotides: TGCGCCAGCAGCTCGGGACAGGTCCCGTCTAGCGGGCGGGAGACCCAGTACTTC. It encodes CASSSGQVPSSGRETQYF.

The chain has TRBV5-1 and TRBJ2-5, with TRBD1 matching 11 bases. The V segment lost 4 bases and the J segment 4 bases; nucleotides outside the gene matches: 6. Looked up from germline, CDR1 is SGHRS and CDR2 is YFSETQ. The CDR3 length is 15 residues. The CDR3 DNA reads as TGCGCCAGCAGCGGACAGGGGGCGATTGCAGAGACCCAGTACTTC. This translates into CASSGQGAIAETQYF.

The J gene is TRBJ1-1, the V gene TRBV12-3 or TRBV12-4; unclear D gene. The V gene lost 6 bases and the J gene lost 7 bases, with 12 bases spanning the gap. The CDR3 totals 12 residues. CDR3 nucleotides: TGTGCCAGCAGCCTCGGCTATTATGAAGCTTTCTTT. It translates to CASSLGYYEAFF.

As concerns this clone: Germline is not matched at one junction end, which may reflect a read error. The chain uses TRBV7-9 and TRBJ1-1; D may be TRBD1 (6 bases). This CDR3 is built from 17 residues. Looked up from germline, CDR1 is SEHNR and CDR2 is FQNEAQ (reference sequence). The CDR3 sequence is CASSFSFNRETYTEAFF. For the CDR3, the DNA is TGCGCCAGCAGCTTTTCTTTCAACAGGGAGACCTACACTGAAGCTTTCTTT.

V gene TRBV2 combines with J gene TRBJ1-3, with D possibly matching TRBD1 (5 bases). CDR3 size: 16 residues. With 2 bases removed from V and 0 bases from J, the gap between germline ends came to 11 bases. In germline, CDR1 is SNHLY, CDR2 FYNNEI. Here the CDR3 DNA reads TGTGCCAGCAGTGAAACGGGACGCCTCTCTGGAAACACCATATATTTT. As protein: CASSETGRLSGNTIYF.

V gene TRBV5-1 combines with J gene TRBJ2-4; D unclear. V was shortened by 4 bases and J by 1 base, with 15 bases between the two germline ends. Germline values: CDR1 SGHRS, CDR2 YFSETQ. The length of the CDR3 is 16 residues. DNA for the CDR3: TGCGCCAGCAGCCCTAATAGGGTGGGGGCCAAAAACATTCAGTACTTC. Translating it yields CASSPNRVGAKNIQYF.

Note on this clone: An end of the junction does not agree with germline; a read error may underlie this. This sample includes further DNA sequences coding for the same CDR3. The gene calls are TRBV28 and TRBJ1-2; no clear D. Per the germline V gene, CDR1 is MDHEN and CDR2 is SYDVKM. CDR3 length: 12 amino acids. The CDR3 reads CASSLRTYGYTF. The CDR3 bases are TGTGCCAGTAGTTTACGGACTTATGGCTACACCTTC.